The 5 T cell receptor beta chains below were found in one sample sequenced in a study of shared clonotypes between healthy human individuals. Sequencing used immunoSEQ multiplex PCR; TCRdb keeps in-frame clones, though not all of them. The data show around 1.1 million clones, 78% seen once. The sample consisted of memory CD4+ T cells from PBMCs. Specified subset: CD45RA-negative fraction. The receptors originated from a man aged 18 to 35 in good health. Some clones in this sample may be carry-over from other donors' samples.

Note on this clone: Additional DNA sequences in this sample encode the identical CDR3. V is TRBV29-1 and J is TRBJ2-7; D might be TRBD2 (7 bases). Germline V gene sequence: CDR1 SQVTM, CDR2 ANQGSEA. CDR3 length: 13 amino acids. The ends were cut back, 4 bases at V and 1 base at J, with 11 bases in the middle. CDR3 sequence: CSVGGGGSYEQYF. The DNA for the CDR3 is TGCAGCGTTGGGGGGGGCGGATCCTACGAGCAGTACTTC.

The chain recombines TRBV7-8 with TRBJ1-2; D remains ambiguous. Germline loops: CDR1 SGHVS, CDR2 FQNEAQ. CDR3 length: 17 amino acids. V gave up 4 bases and J gave up 6 bases, with 24 bases separating them. The CDR3 sequence is CASSWTWAGVELDGYTF. CDR3 sequence (DNA): TGTGCCAGCAGCTGGACCTGGGCGGGAGTAGAGCTGGATGGCTACACCTTC.

V gene TRBV7-9 combines with J gene TRBJ2-7; 8 bases agree with TRBD1. The CDR3 length is 15 residues. J lost 7 bases, V lost 5 bases, and 13 bases had no gene match. Germline values: CDR1 SEHNR, CDR2 FQNEAQ (reference sequence). Here the CDR3 reads CASSLGQAVLSEQYF. For the CDR3, the DNA is TGTGCCAGCAGCCTGGGACAGGCAGTTCTATCAGAGCAGTACTTC.

This chain joins TRBV28 and TRBJ1-2, with D maybe TRBD1 (5 bases). Germline values: CDR1 MDHEN, CDR2 SYDVKM. V lost 1 base, J lost 8 bases, and 17 bases lay in between. The CDR3 has 15 amino acids. The CDR3 DNA follows: TGTGCCAGCAGTTTATCAGGAAGGGGAGGAAAAGGCTACACCTTC. Translated: CASSLSGRGGKGYTF.

This rearrangement joins TRBV19 to TRBJ2-7, with 8 bases identical to TRBD1. CDR3 length: 15 amino acids. V lost 7 bases and J lost 1; bases outside the gene matches: 9. Germline values: CDR1 LNHDA, CDR2 SQIVND (reference sequence). The CDR3: CASTRGTGNSYEQYF. The CDR3 nucleotides read TGTGCCAGTACCCGCGGGACAGGAAATTCCTACGAGCAGTACTTC.